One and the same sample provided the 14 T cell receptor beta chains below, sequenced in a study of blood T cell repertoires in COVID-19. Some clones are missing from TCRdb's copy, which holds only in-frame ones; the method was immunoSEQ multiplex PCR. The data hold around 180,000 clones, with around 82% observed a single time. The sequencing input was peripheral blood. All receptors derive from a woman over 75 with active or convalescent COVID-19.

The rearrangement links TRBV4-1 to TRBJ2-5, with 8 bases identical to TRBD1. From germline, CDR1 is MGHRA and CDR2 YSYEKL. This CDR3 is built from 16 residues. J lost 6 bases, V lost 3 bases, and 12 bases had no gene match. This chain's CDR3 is CASSQERTRGRQTQYF. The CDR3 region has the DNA TGCGCCAGCAGCCAGGAACGGACCAGGGGGCGGCAGACCCAGTACTTC.

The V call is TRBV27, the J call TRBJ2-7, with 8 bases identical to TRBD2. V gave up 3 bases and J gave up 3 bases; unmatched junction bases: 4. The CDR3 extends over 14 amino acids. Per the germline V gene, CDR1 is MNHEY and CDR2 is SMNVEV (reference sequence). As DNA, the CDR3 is TGTGCCAGCAGTTTGAGCGGGAGAAGCTACGAGCAGTACTTC. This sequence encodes CASSLSGRSYEQYF.

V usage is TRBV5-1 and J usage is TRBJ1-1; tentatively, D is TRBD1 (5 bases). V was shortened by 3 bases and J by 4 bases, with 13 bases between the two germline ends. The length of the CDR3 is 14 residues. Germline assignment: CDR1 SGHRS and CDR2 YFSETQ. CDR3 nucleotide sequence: TGCGCCAGCAGCTCAGACCAAAGGGGCACTGAAGCTTTCTTT. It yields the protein CASSSDQRGTEAFF.

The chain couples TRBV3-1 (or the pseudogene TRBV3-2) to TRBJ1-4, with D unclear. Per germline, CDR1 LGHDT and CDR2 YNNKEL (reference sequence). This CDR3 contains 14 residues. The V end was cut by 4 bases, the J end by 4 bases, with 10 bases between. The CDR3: CASSPREFNEKLFF. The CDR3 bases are TGTGCCAGCAGCCCGCGGGAGTTTAATGAAAAACTGTTTTTT.

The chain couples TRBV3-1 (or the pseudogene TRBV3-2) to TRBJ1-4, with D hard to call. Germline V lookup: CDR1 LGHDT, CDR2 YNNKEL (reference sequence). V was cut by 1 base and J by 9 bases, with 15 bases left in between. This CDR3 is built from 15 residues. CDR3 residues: CASSQGTGVGKKLFF. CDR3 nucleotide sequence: TGTGCCAGCAGCCAAGGAACCGGGGTGGGCAAAAAACTGTTTTTT.

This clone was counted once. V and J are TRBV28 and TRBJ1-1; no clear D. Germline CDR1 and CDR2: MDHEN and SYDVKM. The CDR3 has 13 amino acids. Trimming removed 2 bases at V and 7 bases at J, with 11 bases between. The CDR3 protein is CASSLPPGGEAFF. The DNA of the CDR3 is TGTGCCAGCAGTTTACCCCCGGGAGGTGAAGCTTTCTTT.

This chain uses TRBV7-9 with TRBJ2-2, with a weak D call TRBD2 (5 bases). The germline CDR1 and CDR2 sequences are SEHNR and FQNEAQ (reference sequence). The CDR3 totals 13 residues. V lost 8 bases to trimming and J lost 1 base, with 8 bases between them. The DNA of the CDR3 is TGTGCCAGCGGGAGCCAGAACACCGGGGAGCTGTTTTTT. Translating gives CASGSQNTGELFF.

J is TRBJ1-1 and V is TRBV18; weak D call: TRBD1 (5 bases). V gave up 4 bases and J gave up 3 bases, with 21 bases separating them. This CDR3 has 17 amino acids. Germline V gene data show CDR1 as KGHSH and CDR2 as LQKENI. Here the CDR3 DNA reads TGTGCCAGCTCACAAACCGGGACTAGAAGCCCTGACACTGAAGCTTTCTTT. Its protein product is CASSQTGTRSPDTEAFF.

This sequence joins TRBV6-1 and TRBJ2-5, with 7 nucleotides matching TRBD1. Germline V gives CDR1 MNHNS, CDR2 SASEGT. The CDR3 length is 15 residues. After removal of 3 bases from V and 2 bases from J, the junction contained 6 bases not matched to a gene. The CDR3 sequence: CASSELGTEQETQYF. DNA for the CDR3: TGTGCCAGCAGTGAGCTCGGGACAGAACAAGAGACCCAGTACTTC.

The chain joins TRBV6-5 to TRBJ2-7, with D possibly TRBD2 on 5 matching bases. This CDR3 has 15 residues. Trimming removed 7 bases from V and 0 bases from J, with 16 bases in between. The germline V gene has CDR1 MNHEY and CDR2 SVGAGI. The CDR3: CASNDLGVDSYEQYF. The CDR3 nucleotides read TGTGCCAGCAACGACTTGGGAGTTGACTCCTACGAGCAGTACTTC.

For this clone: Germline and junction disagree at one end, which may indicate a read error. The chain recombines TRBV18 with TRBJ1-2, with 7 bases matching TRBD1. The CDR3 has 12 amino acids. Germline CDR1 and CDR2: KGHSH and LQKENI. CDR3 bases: TGTGCCAGCTCTCCACAGGGGCGCGGCTACACCTTC. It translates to CASSPQGRGYTF. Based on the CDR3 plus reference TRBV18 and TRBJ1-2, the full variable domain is NAGVMQNPRHLVRRRGQEARLRCSPMKGHSHVYWYRQLPEEGLKFMVYLQKENIIDESGMPKERFSAEFPKEGPSILRIQQVVRGDSAAYFCASSPQGRGYTFGSGTRLTVV.

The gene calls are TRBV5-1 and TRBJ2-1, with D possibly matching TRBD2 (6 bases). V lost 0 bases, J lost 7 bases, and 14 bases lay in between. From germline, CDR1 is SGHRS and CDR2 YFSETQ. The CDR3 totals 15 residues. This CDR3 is CASSLGSTSLNEQFF. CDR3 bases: TGCGCCAGCAGCTTGGGGTCGACTAGTCTGAATGAGCAGTTCTTC.

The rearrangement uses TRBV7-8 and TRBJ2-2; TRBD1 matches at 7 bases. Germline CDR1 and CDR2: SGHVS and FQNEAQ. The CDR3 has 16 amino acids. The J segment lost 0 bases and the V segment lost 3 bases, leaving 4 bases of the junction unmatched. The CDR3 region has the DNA TGTGCCAGCAGCTTGGGACAGTCACCGAACACCGGGGAGCTGTTTTTT. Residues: CASSLGQSPNTGELFF.

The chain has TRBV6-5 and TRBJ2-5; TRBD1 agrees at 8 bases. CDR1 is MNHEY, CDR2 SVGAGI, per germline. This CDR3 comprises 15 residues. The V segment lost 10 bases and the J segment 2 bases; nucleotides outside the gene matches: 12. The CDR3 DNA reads TGTGCCACCCTTCGGACCAGGGGGCGGCAAGAGACCCAGTACTTC. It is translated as CATLRTRGRQETQYF.